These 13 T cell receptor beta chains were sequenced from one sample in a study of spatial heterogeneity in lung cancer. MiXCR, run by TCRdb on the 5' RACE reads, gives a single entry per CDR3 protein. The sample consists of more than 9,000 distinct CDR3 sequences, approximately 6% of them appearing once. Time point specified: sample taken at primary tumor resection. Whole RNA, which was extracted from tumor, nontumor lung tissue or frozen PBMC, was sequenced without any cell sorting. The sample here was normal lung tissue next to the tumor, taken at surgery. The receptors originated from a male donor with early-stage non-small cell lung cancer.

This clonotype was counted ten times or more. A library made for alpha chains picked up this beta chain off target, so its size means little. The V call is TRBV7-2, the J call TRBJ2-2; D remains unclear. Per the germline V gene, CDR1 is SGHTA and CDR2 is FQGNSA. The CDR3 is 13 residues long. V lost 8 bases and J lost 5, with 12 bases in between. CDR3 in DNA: TGTGCCAGCGCTGTGGATTGGACCGGGGAGCTGTTTTTT. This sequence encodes CASAVDWTGELFF. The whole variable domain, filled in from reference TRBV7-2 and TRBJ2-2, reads GAGVSQSPSNKVTEKGKDVELRCDPISGHTALYWYRQSLGQGLEFLIYFQGNSAPDKSGLPSDRFSAERTGGSVSTLTIQRTQQEDSAVYLCASAVDWTGELFFGEGSRLTVL.

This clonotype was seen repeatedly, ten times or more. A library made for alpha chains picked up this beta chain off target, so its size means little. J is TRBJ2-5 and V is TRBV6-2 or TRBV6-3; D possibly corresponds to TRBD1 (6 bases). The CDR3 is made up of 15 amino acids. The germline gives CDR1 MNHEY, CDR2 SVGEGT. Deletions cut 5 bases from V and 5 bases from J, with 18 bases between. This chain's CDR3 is CASSGKTGGPETQYF. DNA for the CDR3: TGTGCCAGCAGTGGGAAGACAGGTGGGCCGGAGACCCAGTACTTC.

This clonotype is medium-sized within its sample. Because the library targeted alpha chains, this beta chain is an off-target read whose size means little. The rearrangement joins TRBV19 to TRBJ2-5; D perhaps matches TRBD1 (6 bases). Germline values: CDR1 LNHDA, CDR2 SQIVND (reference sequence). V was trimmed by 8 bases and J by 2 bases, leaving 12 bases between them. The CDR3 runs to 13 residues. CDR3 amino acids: CASSWTAQETQYF. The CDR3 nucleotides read TGTGCCAGTTCCTGGACAGCGCAAGAGACCCAGTACTTC.

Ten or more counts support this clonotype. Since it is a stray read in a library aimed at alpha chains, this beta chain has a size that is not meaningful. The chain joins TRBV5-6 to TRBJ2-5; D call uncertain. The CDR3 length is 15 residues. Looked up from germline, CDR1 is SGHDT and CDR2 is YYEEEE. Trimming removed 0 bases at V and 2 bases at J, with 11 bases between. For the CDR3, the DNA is TGTGCCAGCAGCTTGGTGTCCCCCAGTCAAGAGACCCAGTACTTC. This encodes CASSLVSPSQETQYF.

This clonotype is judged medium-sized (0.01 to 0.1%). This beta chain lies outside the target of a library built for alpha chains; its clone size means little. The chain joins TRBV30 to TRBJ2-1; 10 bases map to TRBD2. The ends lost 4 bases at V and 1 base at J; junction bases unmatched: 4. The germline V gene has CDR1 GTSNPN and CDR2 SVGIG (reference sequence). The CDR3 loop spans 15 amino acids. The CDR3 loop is CAWTSGSGSYNEQFF. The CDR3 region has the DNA TGTGCCTGGACTAGCGGGAGTGGGTCCTACAATGAGCAGTTCTTC. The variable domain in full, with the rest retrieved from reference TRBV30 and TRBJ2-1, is SQTIHQWPATLVQPVGSPLSLECTVEGTSNPNLYWYRQAAGRGLQLLFYSVGIGQISSEVPQNLSASRPQDRQFILSSKKLLLSDSGFYLCAWTSGSGSYNEQFFGPGTRLTVL.

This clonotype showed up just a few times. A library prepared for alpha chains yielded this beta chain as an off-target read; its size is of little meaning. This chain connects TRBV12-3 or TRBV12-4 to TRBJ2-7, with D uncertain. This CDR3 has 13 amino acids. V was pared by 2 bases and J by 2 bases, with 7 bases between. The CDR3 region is CASSLRPTYEQYF. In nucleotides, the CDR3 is TGTGCCAGCAGTTTAAGACCGACCTACGAGCAGTACTTC.

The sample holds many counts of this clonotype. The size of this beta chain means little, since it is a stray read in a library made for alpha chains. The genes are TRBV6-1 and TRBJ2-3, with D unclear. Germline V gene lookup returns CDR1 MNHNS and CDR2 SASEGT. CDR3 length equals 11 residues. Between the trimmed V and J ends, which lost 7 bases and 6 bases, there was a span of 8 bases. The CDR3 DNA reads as TGTGCCAGCAATGTGCTGGATACGCAGTATTTT. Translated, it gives CASNVLDTQYF.

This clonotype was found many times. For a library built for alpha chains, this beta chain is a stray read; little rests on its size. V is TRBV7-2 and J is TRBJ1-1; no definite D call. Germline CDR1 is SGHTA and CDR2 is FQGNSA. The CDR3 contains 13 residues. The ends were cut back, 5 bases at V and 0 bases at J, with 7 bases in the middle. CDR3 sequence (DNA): TGTGCCAGCAGCCGACTAGTGAACACTGAAGCTTTCTTT. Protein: CASSRLVNTEAFF.

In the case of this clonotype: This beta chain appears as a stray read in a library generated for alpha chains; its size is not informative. CDR3 region: CASSQEGTGLQETQYF. CDR3 DNA: TGCGCCAGCAGCCAAGAAGGGACTGGACTGCAAGAGACCCAGTACTTC. This chain connects TRBV4-1 to TRBJ2-5; a possible D gene is TRBD2 (6 bases). The CDR3 runs 16 residues. The germline V gene encodes CDR1 MGHRA and CDR2 YSYEKL. The V end was cut by 0 bases, the J end by 2 bases, with 13 bases between.

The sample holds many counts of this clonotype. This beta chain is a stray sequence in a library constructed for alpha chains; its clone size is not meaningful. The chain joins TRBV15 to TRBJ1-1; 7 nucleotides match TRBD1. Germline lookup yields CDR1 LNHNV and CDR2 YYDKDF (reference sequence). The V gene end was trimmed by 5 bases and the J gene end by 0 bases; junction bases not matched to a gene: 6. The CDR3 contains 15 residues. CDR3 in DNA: TGTGCCACCAGCTTACCAGGGGGAATGAACACTGAAGCTTTCTTT. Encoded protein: CATSLPGGMNTEAFF. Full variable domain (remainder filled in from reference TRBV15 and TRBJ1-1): DAMVIQNPRYQVTQFGKPVTLSCSQTLNHNVMYWYQQKSSQAPKLLFHYYDKDFNNEADTPDNFQSRRPNTSFCFLDIRSPGLGDTAMYLCATSLPGGMNTEAFFGQGTRLTVV.

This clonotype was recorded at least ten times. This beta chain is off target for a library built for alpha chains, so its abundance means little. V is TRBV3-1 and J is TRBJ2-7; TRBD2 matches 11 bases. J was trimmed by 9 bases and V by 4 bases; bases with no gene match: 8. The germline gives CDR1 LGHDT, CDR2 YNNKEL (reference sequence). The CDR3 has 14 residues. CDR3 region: CASSLTSGKAVQYF. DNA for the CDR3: TGTGCCAGCAGCCTGACTAGCGGGAAGGCGGTGCAGTACTTC.

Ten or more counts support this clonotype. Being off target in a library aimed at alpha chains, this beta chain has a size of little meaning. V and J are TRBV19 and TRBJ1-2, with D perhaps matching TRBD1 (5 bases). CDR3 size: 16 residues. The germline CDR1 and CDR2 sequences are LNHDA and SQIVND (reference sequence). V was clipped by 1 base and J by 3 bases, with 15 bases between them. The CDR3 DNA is TGTGCCAGTAGTATAGCGGCTTCCAGGGTACACTATGGCTACACCTTC. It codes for CASSIAASRVHYGYTF.

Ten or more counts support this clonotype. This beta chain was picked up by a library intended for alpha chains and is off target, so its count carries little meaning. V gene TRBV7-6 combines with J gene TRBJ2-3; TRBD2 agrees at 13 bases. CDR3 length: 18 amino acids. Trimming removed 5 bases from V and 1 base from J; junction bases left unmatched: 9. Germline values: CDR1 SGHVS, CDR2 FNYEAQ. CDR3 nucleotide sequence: TGTGCCAGCAGCGACGGGACTAGCGGGATACGAGGCACAGATACGCAGTATTTT. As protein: CASSDGTSGIRGTDTQYF.